This note documents a single T cell receptor (beta chain) sequence. V was cut by 4 bases and J by 2 bases, with 11 bases left in between. Germline CDR1 reads SEHNR; CDR2 reads FQNEAQ (reference sequence). There are 14 residues in the CDR3. This entry is derived from a study of CD8 T cells in Susac syndrome. The sequenced target, TCR beta, came from blood CD8+ and CD4+ T cells. The multiple sclerosis controls were treatment-naive patients affected by stable or active relapsing-remitting disease. CD8+ and CD4+ T cells were negatively isolated; TEMRA cells were FACS-enriched. RNA, at roughly 0.45 to 1 ug, was reverse transcribed with random hexamers. With immunoSEQ multiplex PCR, TCR beta CDR3 was amplified across 54 Vbeta and 13 Jbeta. TCRdb analysed the immunoSEQ multiplex PCR reads with MiXCR anew, one entry per CDR3 protein. The table lists about 430,000 distinct CDR3 sequences, 85% of them singletons.

This rearrangement joins TRBV7-9 to TRBJ1-1; D perhaps matches TRBD1 (5 bases). The source material was CD8+ T cells from PBMCs. This TCR was sampled from a human donor with multiple sclerosis. CDR3 amino acids: CASSWGESNTEAFF. CDR3 DNA sequence: TGTGCCAGCAGCTGGGGCGAGAGTAACACTGAAGCTTTCTTT.